This T cell receptor beta chain emerged from a study of shared clonotypes between healthy human individuals (dated by TCRdb to the early 2020s). A note on the overall study: The cohort comprised a couple of women and a few men aged 18 to 49 years. Different laboratories and diverse techniques were used to prepare libraries and sequence TCR repertoires, to increase sequencing depth and limit assay-specific biases. Blood TCR repertoires of four to six healthy adults were deeply sequenced to estimate repertoire size and the extent of clonotype sharing between individuals. Between about 0.85 and 9.5 billion PBMCs per donor were obtained by leukapheresis. Broader findings and caveats from the paper: Pairwise subsampling led to the expectation that sequencing depth would affect the degree of clonotype sharing among donors. The genetic and exposure-history diversity represented was limited by the small number of donors. Only blood was sampled, and tissue TCR repertoires likely differ from those in blood.

Its CDR3 holds 11 amino acids, cysteine through phenylalanine. Of all the DNA, just the CDR3 is kept, 33 bases in frame from base 1. CDR1 is given as SNHLY and CDR2 as FYNNEI, both from the germline V gene. Trimming costs V 4 bases and J 9 bases, and their ends lie 9 bases apart. Points on this clone: Its specific antigen is unknown. No qualities accompany the bases; no much larger clone lies one base away.

TCR CDR3 regions were amplified from genomic DNA by multiplex PCR using the deep immunoSEQ assay. Extracted genomic DNA from each cell subset was spread evenly across all wells of several immunoSEQ 96-well plates, with each plate serving as a replicate. For unsorted PBMC, 250 to 300 ng genomic DNA, equal to 25,000 to 35,000 T cell genomes, was loaded into each replicate PCR. Ten immunoSEQ deep assay plates were used to sequence the unsorted PBMC genomic DNA. Purified libraries were quantified with a Qubit 3.0 fluorometer, sized on a Bioanalyzer 2100, and re-quantified with the KAPA Library Quantification kit. Every immunoSEQ 96-well plate was sequenced on a separate single-read 150-cycle Illumina NextSeq 550 flow cell. In the source study's methods: Because the immunoSEQ output included only junctional sequences and no quality scores, the filtering could not be the same as the filtering used for full-length reads. To assign V/J genes and CDR3, sequences were annotated against IMGT germline references using PyIR, a Python wrapper for IgBLAST v1.9. Any read was removed if the V/J assignment was weak (E-value above 1e-6), the CDR3 was missing, or the read contained stop codons, out-of-frame junctions, or ambiguous translated residues. V3J clonotypes were defined by identical inferred V gene, J gene, and CDR3 amino acid sequence. The percentage overlap between two repertoires was calculated by dividing the number of shared unique clonotypes by the size of the smaller repertoire. Repertoire richness was assessed with RTK rarefaction, the Chao1 estimator, and Recon v2.1 estimates of unobserved clonotypes. As stored in TCRdb, this immuneACCESS dataset retains in-frame rearrangements with V and J assigned. A fraction of the clones does not appear; measured against another copy, unresolved V genes explain less than half of the discrepancy, and the remainder lacks a known reason. The V and J calls and clone size come from that table; D and trimming were worked out from the DNA. In all, the sample holds 75,000 to 100,000 clones, and 40% to 55% of those were seen once. Together, the top ten hold roughly 16% of the sample.

The donors were healthy, HIV-negative adults with no recently reported acute infections or vaccinations. Every donor was a Caucasian adult residing in Nashville, Tennessee, USA. For unsorted samples, tens of millions of PBMCs were counted, and genomic DNA was extracted using the QIAamp DNA Blood Mini kit. Blood was obtained by leukapheresis, after which PBMCs were separated by Ficoll-Histopaque density gradient centrifugation and cryopreserved in liquid nitrogen vapor phase. This clonotype was sampled from a woman between 35 and 50 years old in good health. Some clones in this sample may be carry-over from other donors' samples. The material sequenced was PBMCs. Recombination linked TRBV2 to TRBJ2-5; the D gene is tentatively TRBD1 or TRBD2, each matching 6 bases. The CDR3 reads CASSGRGAQYF. The nucleotide sequence is given as TGTGCCAGCAGTGGGAGGGGGGCCCAGTACTTC.